Listed below are T cell receptor beta chains from one sample, sequenced in a study of blood T cell repertoires in COVID-19. Sequencing used immunoSEQ multiplex PCR; TCRdb keeps in-frame clones, though not all of them. The data show hundreds of thousands of clones, approximately 90% seen once. The sequencing input was peripheral blood. The source of these receptors is a man in his 60s with COVID-19, enrolled during active disease. CDR3s include the opening cysteine and the closing phenylalanine or tryptophan. The D gene is left open where the match is weak. Size is stated for part of the rows, as once, few or many counts, or as a class when the clone is expanded.

size	V	J	D	CDR3	DNA
NA	TRBV7-3	TRBJ1-6	TRBD1	CASSLGQGMGSPLHF	TGTGCCAGCAGCTTAGGACAGGGGATGGGCTCACCCCTCCACTTT
once	TRBV3-1/TRBV3-2	TRBJ2-1	NA	CASSPSTHLRGSYNEQFF	TGTGCCAGCAGCCCATCGACCCACCTTCGGGGCTCCTACAATGAGCAGTTCTTC
NA	TRBV7-8	TRBJ2-7	NA	CASSLETGIYEQYF	TGTGCCAGCAGCTTGGAGACAGGTATCTACGAGCAGTACTTC
NA	TRBV27	TRBJ1-1	NA	CASSFVGANTEAFF	TGTGCCAGCAGTTTTGTGGGGGCGAACACTGAAGCTTTCTTT
NA	TRBV12-5	TRBJ1-2	NA	CASGLNRVLGYTF	TGTGCTAGTGGTTTGAATCGGGTTCTTGGCTACACCTTC
NA	TRBV20-1	TRBJ2-2	NA	CSGYKTGELFF	TGCAGTGGATACAAGACCGGGGAGCTGTTTTTT
once	TRBV7-2	TRBJ1-5	NA	CASSFSANQPQHF	TGTGCCAGCAGCTTCTCTGCGAATCAGCCCCAGCATTTT
NA	TRBV5-1	TRBJ1-1	NA	CASGGTENTEAFF	TGCGCCAGCGGGGGGACCGAGAACACTGAAGCTTTCTTT
few	TRBV7-9	TRBJ2-7	TRBD1	CASNAGGHEQYF	TGTGCCAGCAATGCAGGGGGCCACGAGCAGTACTTC
NA	TRBV21-1	TRBJ2-1	NA	CASTSTSGRSSYNEQFF	TGTGCCAGCACCTCCACTAGCGGGAGGTCCTCCTACAATGAGCAGTTCTTC
NA	TRBV18	TRBJ2-3	NA	CASSPGTLFTDTQYF	TGTGCCAGCTCACCAGGGACTCTCTTCACAGATACGCAGTATTTT
NA	TRBV15	TRBJ2-7	NA	CATSRDSAGSYEQYF	TGTGCCACCAGCAGAGATTCTGCAGGCTCCTACGAGCAGTACTTC
NA	TRBV28	TRBJ2-7	TRBD2	CASSFNLAGTTNEQYF	TGTGCCAGCAGTTTCAACCTAGCGGGCACCACCAACGAGCAGTACTTC
NA	TRBV6-4	TRBJ1-1	TRBD1	CASSESGGVTEAFF	TGTGCCAGCAGTGAGTCAGGGGGTGTCACTGAAGCTTTCTTT
NA	TRBV15	TRBJ2-2	TRBD2	CATSRSSGGFTGELFF	TGTGCCACCAGCAGGAGTAGCGGGGGGTTCACCGGGGAGCTGTTTTTT
NA	TRBV5-1	TRBJ2-2	TRBD2	CASSLASGTGELFF	TGCGCCAGCAGCTTGGCTAGCGGGACCGGGGAGCTGTTTTTT
NA	TRBV2	TRBJ1-4	NA	CASSRNEKLFF	TGTGCCAGCAGCCGTAATGAAAAACTGTTTTTT
NA	TRBV5-1	TRBJ1-2	NA	CASSLADNYGYTF	TGCGCCAGCAGCTTAGCGGATAACTATGGCTACACCTTC